Presented here are 5 T cell receptor beta chains from one specimen sequenced in a study of T cell repertoires in MIS-A myocarditis. Clones were sequenced by immunoSEQ multiplex PCR, and TCRdb holds only the in-frame ones, with some missing. The sample shows 10,000 to 13,000 clones, 65% to 90% of them seen only once. The sample was right ventricle heart tissue obtained at autopsy. These receptors came from a man aged 18 to 29 with fulminant myocarditis from multisystem inflammatory syndrome in adults (MIS-A) after COVID-19.

This chain joins TRBV28 and TRBJ2-5, with D possibly TRBD2 on 5 matching bases. CDR3 length: 16 residues. Germline V gene lookup returns CDR1 MDHEN and CDR2 SYDVKM. V dropped 5 bases and J dropped 2 bases, with 18 bases sitting between them. The CDR3 nucleotides are TGTGCCAGCAGTGCGGAGGCCGGGATCGCTCAAGAGACCCAGTACTTC. Translating gives CASSAEAGIAQETQYF.

This chain uses TRBV7-9 with TRBJ2-1; the D gene is possibly TRBD2 (6 bases). The CDR3 is 16 amino acids. The V end was cut by 0 bases, the J end by 3 bases, with 12 bases between. CDR1 and CDR2 from the germline V gene are SEHNR and FQNEAQ (reference sequence). The CDR3 region is CASSLAPGSRYNEQFF. The CDR3 DNA sequence: TGTGCCAGCAGCTTAGCGCCCGGGAGCCGCTACAATGAGCAGTTCTTC.

The chain couples TRBV6-2 or TRBV6-3 to TRBJ2-3, with 7 bases fitting TRBD1. The CDR3 runs 15 residues. V shed 5 bases and J 0 bases; nucleotides not matched to a gene: 5. Per the germline V gene, CDR1 is MNHEY and CDR2 is SVGEGT. The CDR3 nucleotides are TGTGCCAGCAGTCCACAGGGGCCAAGCACAGATACGCAGTATTTT. Protein: CASSPQGPSTDTQYF.

This chain connects TRBV6-5 to TRBJ1-1, with no clear D. Trimming removed 10 bases from V and 2 bases from J, with 14 bases in between. Looked up from germline, CDR1 is MNHEY and CDR2 is SVGAGI. The CDR3 sequence is 13 residues long. CDR3 nucleotide sequence: TGTGCCACCACGCGACCCCACAACACTGAAGCTTTCTTT. Protein sequence: CATTRPHNTEAFF.

The rearrangement joins TRBV19 to TRBJ2-7; 8 positions agree with TRBD2. V shed 6 bases and J 3 bases; nucleotides not matched to a gene: 10. The germline V gene has CDR1 LNHDA and CDR2 SQIVND (reference sequence). This CDR3 is 15 amino acids long. DNA for the CDR3: TGTGCCAGTAGCCCGATGACGGGAGGGCGCTACGAGCAGTACTTC. The encoded protein is CASSPMTGGRYEQYF.